This T cell receptor beta chain derives from a study of OX40 agonist ivuxolimab in advanced cancers. TCRdb's copy holds only in-frame clones and misses some; the assay was immunoSEQ multiplex PCR. The sample has tens of thousands of clones, more than 75% seen once. The CDR3 loop spans 15 amino acids. Germline V gene sequence: CDR1 SGHTA, CDR2 FQGTGA. V lost 3 bases to trimming and J lost 2 bases; unmatched junction nucleotides: 5. V is TRBV7-3 and J is TRBJ2-3; 7 bases agree with TRBD2. Sequenced material: CD4+ or CD8+ T cells sorted from blood, taken in a trial of the OX40 agonist ivuxolimab. The receptor was isolated from an adult with an advanced solid tumor such as melanoma, head and neck, liver or kidney cancer. The CDR3 here is CASSFGTTATDTQYF. As DNA, the CDR3 is TGTGCCAGCAGCTTTGGGACTACCGCCACAGATACGCAGTATTTT.